This T cell receptor (beta chain) was identified during a study of T-cell memory formation after mild COVID-19 (dated by TCRdb to the early 2020s). About the full investigation: TCR sequence clusters from the two donors were largely donor specific. Two young, previously healthy adult volunteers, one female and one male, were included in the cohort. Longitudinal TCRalpha and TCRbeta repertoire sequencing tracked T-cell clones expanding and contracting after mild COVID-19 in a couple of donors. Findings and caveats that apply to the study as a whole: Clones contracting from day 15 to 85 had balanced CD4/CD8 phenotypes, while a second wave expanding from day 15 to 37 was biased towards CD4+. Some responding clones were found in pre-infection memory, which suggests that pre-existing cross-reactive memory T cells took part in the SARS-CoV-2 response. Only a couple of mild cases were covered in the study, and larger cohorts including severe cases with pre-infection samples were considered necessary. SARS-CoV-2 specificity was not confirmed for the second-wave clones peaking on day 37. Contracting CD4+ clones were found mainly in CM and EM memory subsets, while CD8+ clones were enriched in EMRA.

The data were produced on an Illumina NovaSeq 6000. Using 5'RACE with constant-segment primers, TCRalpha and TCRbeta cDNA libraries were constructed, with sample barcodes and unique molecular identifiers added in the process. RNA was extracted from every sample with Trizol reagent. Libraries were amplified in two PCR steps, with a second sample barcode and Illumina TruSeq adapters added in the second step. Sequencing of libraries was performed on an Illumina NovaSeq with 2 x 150 bp paired-end reads. Concerning the study's data processing: With migec v1.2.7, reads were demultiplexed and then collapsed into UMI-guided consensus sequences. With mixcr v2.1.11, UMI consensuses were aligned to TRA and TRB V and J templates and assembled into clonotypes. A clonotype was counted as expanded or contracted only when both edgeR and NoisET called the clonotype significant, with the noise models trained on biological replicates. For edgeR calls, a false discovery rate-adjusted p below 0.01 and a log2 fold-change threshold of 1 were applied. As an exploratory analysis of dynamics, max-normalized trajectories of the 1000 most abundant clonotypes were examined with PCA combined with hierarchical clustering. The CD4 or CD8 phenotype of responding clones was assigned using the separately sequenced CD4+ and CD8+ repertoires. Using fastp trimming at Q25 and MiXCR clonotype assembly, TCRdb reanalyzed the public sequencing data and kept in-frame beta chains. Each CDR3 protein appears once, grouped with its most common genes and DNA. What appears here as the V and J calls and clone size reflects TCRdb's work, not the paper's. This sample gives some 260,000 distinct CDR3 sequences in total; about 15% of them show up just once. The ten largest clones represent approximately 3.4% of the sample.

The CDR3 goes from the cysteine to the phenylalanine over 14 residues. Just the 42-base CDR3 DNA is kept, in frame starting at base 1. The V end loses 5 bases and the J end loses 5 bases, and a stretch of 16 bases separates them. The germline V gene provides CDR1 SGHRS and CDR2 YFSETQ. PBMCs were isolated by Ficoll-Paque density gradient centrifugation. This clonotype occurred a few times. The target of this receptor is not known. No per-base quality is available; no much larger clone lies one base away. The rearrangement combines TRBV5-1 with TRBJ2-5; the D element could tentatively be TRBD1 or TRBD2, as 7 bases agree for each. The source material was PBMCs or a T cell subset sorted from them (not recorded which). This TCR derives from a man younger than 30 who had mild COVID-19 (a few samples of this study predate the infection). The sample titles of this study are shuffled in the database, so cell type and time point are left out; the donor was told from shared clones. In nucleotide form, the sequence is TGCGCCAGCAGGATGCCAGGGGGGGCGGAGACCCAGTACTTC. Its product reads: CASRMPGGAETQYF.